This TCR beta chain was identified in a study of T cell changes during pregnancy in multiple sclerosis. Sequencing was performed with immunoSEQ multiplex PCR; in TCRdb, only in-frame clones are kept and a portion is missing. The sample holds under 75,000 clones; 80% to 95% are singletons and the top ten take about 3%. Germline CDR1 reads MNHNY; CDR2 reads SVGAGI (reference sequence). The CDR3 runs to 14 residues. J was trimmed by 8 bases and V by 5 bases; bases with no gene match: 5. The sample was peripheral blood, taken in the third trimester of pregnancy. The origin of this receptor is a female donor in good health, enrolled as a control in a pregnancy study. The chain has TRBV6-6 and TRBJ2-1; 11 nucleotides agree with TRBD2. The CDR3 here is CASSPSGGHDEQFF. CDR3 in DNA: TGTGCCAGCAGTCCTAGCGGGGGGCACGATGAGCAGTTCTTC.